This entry is about one T cell receptor (beta chain). This sample stems from a study of beta chain features in type 1 diabetes. The CDR3 has 18 residues. The investigators reverse transcribed all of the isolated RNA, so they sequenced expressed TCRB transcripts. Assay used: immunoSEQ multiplex PCR; TCRdb lists only in-frame clones, some missing. The repertoire holds about 360,000 clones, 10% to 15% seen once, with less than 0.02% in the top ten. J is TRBJ2-3 and V is TRBV21-1; TRBD2 is the table's D call and was not checked against the DNA. TRBV21-1 is flagged as a pseudogene. Sample: naive CD4+ T cells from blood. The origin of this receptor is a man between 18 and 29 years old in good health. In DNA, the CDR3 is TGTGCCAGCAGTGACGAGGGTGCTAGGTTTGCCGGCACAGATACGCAGTATTTT. Translated, it gives CASSDEGARFAGTDTQYF.